The rows below give T cell receptor beta chains drawn from one sample of a study of blood T cell repertoires in COVID-19. Generated by immunoSEQ multiplex PCR, the TCRdb table keeps only in-frame clones and is missing some. This table has 80,000 to 100,000 clones, 70% to 85% appearing once. The sample was peripheral blood. The receptors stem from a man between 65 and 80 years old with active or convalescent COVID-19. CDR3s leave out the opening cysteine and the closing phenylalanine or tryptophan. The order of the fields is clone size, V gene, CDR3 protein. A row's size may be missing; if present it is once, few, many or a size class.

clone_size: -
v_call: TRBV10-2
cdr3_aa: ASRTITGNSGNTIY

clone_size: -
v_call: TRBV30
cdr3_aa: AWSVPGPNSPLH

clone_size: few
v_call: TRBV12-3/TRBV12-4
cdr3_aa: ASGGANYGYT

clone_size: -
v_call: TRBV11-2
cdr3_aa: ASSASQSTGELF

clone_size: -
v_call: TRBV6-2/TRBV6-3
cdr3_aa: ASSYPSTEAF

clone_size: -
v_call: TRBV11-3
cdr3_aa: ASSLAHIYNEQF

clone_size: -
v_call: TRBV7-6
cdr3_aa: ASSSGTGGRNTIY

clone_size: few
v_call: TRBV27
cdr3_aa: ASSSTTGSVTEAF

clone_size: -
v_call: TRBV9
cdr3_aa: ASSVGGENSPLH

clone_size: -
v_call: TRBV4-2
cdr3_aa: ASSQDGTLNEQF

clone_size: -
v_call: TRBV12-5
cdr3_aa: ASGPSGGANVLT

clone_size: -
v_call: TRBV24-1
cdr3_aa: ATSDFVSIEQY

clone_size: -
v_call: TRBV6-6
cdr3_aa: ASSTKAAGGTTEQF

clone_size: -
v_call: TRBV19
cdr3_aa: ASRLRWSTDTEAF

clone_size: -
v_call: TRBV4-1
cdr3_aa: ASSQDFDSPRAEAF

clone_size: -
v_call: TRBV19
cdr3_aa: ASSVVRVWANQPQH

clone_size: few
v_call: TRBV3-1/TRBV3-2
cdr3_aa: ASSQEGGAWDEQY

clone_size: -
v_call: TRBV2
cdr3_aa: ASNDRGATGELF

clone_size: -
v_call: TRBV5-6
cdr3_aa: ASKYQGSYEQY

clone_size: -
v_call: TRBV6-6
cdr3_aa: ASSTDREKLF

clone_size: -
v_call: TRBV7-2
cdr3_aa: ASSLGSQETQY

clone_size: few
v_call: TRBV7-3
cdr3_aa: ASSLAGYTEAF

clone_size: once
v_call: TRBV6-5
cdr3_aa: ASSLSGGLAGYT

clone_size: once
v_call: TRBV3-1/TRBV3-2
cdr3_aa: ASSQRPGEQY

clone_size: -
v_call: TRBV7-8
cdr3_aa: ASSLVAQGVSPLH

clone_size: -
v_call: TRBV4-1
cdr3_aa: ASSKSGQNNQPQH

clone_size: -
v_call: TRBV5-8
cdr3_aa: ASSLRMGGGYT

clone_size: -
v_call: TRBV12-2
cdr3_aa: ASRLSRGAGIGGYT

clone_size: -
v_call: TRBV2
cdr3_aa: ASSQSGGPNLRSYEQY

clone_size: -
v_call: TRBV12-3/TRBV12-4
cdr3_aa: ASRSSYNEQF

clone_size: -
v_call: TRBV5-1
cdr3_aa: ASSLEGGQPQH

clone_size: -
v_call: TRBV7-9
cdr3_aa: ASSSGTDSPDTQY

clone_size: -
v_call: TRBV2
cdr3_aa: ASRAGTTYEQY

clone_size: few
v_call: TRBV7-9
cdr3_aa: ASSPTDGGGSPLH

clone_size: -
v_call: TRBV7-3
cdr3_aa: ASSADSNTEAF

clone_size: -
v_call: TRBV6-5
cdr3_aa: ASSYSRLARYNEQF

clone_size: -
v_call: TRBV30
cdr3_aa: AWAGVNQPQH

clone_size: -
v_call: TRBV6-2/TRBV6-3
cdr3_aa: ASSDQGNEKLF

clone_size: once
v_call: TRBV6-5
cdr3_aa: ASTMGGYNEQF

clone_size: -
v_call: TRBV3-1/TRBV3-2
cdr3_aa: ASSQVFVEQY

clone_size: -
v_call: TRBV6-5
cdr3_aa: ASSYLSGGEETQY

clone_size: -
v_call: TRBV11-2
cdr3_aa: ASSPGQTSWNSPLH

clone_size: -
v_call: TRBV14
cdr3_aa: ASSQDPGQGLSEQY

clone_size: -
v_call: TRBV6-2/TRBV6-3
cdr3_aa: ASSYSVTENTEAF

clone_size: -
v_call: TRBV30
cdr3_aa: ACTGPYGYT

clone_size: few
v_call: TRBV6-4
cdr3_aa: ASSPGSPYSNQPQH

clone_size: -
v_call: TRBV5-6
cdr3_aa: ASGSTGIIYEQY

clone_size: -
v_call: TRBV6-4
cdr3_aa: ASSVNRENCRGYT

clone_size: -
v_call: TRBV7-8
cdr3_aa: ASSLESRVDTIY

clone_size: -
v_call: TRBV3-1/TRBV3-2
cdr3_aa: ASLFSGGATTDTQY

clone_size: -
v_call: TRBV9
cdr3_aa: ASSTGLPNEQF

clone_size: -
v_call: TRBV3-1/TRBV3-2
cdr3_aa: ASSQDPKKTEAF

clone_size: once
v_call: TRBV2
cdr3_aa: ASRQGFYEQY

clone_size: -
v_call: TRBV6-6
cdr3_aa: ASRKPPWEEQF

clone_size: -
v_call: TRBV11-2
cdr3_aa: ASSLAVASNSPLH